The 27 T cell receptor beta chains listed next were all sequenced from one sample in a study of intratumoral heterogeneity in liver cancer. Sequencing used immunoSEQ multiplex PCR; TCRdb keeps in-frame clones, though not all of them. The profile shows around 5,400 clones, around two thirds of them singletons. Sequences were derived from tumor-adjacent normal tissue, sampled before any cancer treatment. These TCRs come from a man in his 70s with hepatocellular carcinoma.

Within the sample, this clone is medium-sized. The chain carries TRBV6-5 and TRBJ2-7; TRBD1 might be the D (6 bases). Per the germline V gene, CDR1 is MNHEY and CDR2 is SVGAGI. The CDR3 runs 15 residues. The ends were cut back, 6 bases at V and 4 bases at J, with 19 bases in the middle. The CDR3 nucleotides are TGTGCCAGCAGCGCCGGGGCAGGGGAAGGGTACGAGCAGTACTTC. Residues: CASSAGAGEGYEQYF.

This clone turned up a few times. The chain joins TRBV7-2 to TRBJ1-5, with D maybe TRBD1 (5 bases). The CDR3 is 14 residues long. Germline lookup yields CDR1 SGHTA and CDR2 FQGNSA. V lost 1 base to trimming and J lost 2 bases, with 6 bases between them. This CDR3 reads CASSLVGGNQPQHF. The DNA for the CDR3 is TGTGCCAGCAGCTTAGTGGGGGGCAATCAGCCCCAGCATTTT.

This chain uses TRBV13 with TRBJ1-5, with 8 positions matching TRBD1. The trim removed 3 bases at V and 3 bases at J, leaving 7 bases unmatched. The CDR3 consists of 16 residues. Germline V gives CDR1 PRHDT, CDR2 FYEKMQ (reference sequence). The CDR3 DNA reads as TGTGCCAGCAGCTTTTCTGGACAGGGACTCAATCAGCCCCAGCATTTT. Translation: CASSFSGQGLNQPQHF.

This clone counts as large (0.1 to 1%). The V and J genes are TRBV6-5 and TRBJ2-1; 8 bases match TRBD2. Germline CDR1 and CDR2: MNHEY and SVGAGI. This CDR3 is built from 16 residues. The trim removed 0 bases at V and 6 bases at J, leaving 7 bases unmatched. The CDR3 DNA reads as TGTGCCAGCAGTTACTCGGACGGGGGGGCGGTCAATGAGCAGTTCTTC. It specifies CASSYSDGGAVNEQFF.

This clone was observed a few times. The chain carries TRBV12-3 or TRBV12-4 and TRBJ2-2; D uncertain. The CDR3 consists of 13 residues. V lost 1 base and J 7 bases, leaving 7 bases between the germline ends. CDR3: CASSLGPGGELFF. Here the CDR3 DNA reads TGTGCCAGCAGTTTAGGACCGGGCGGGGAGCTGTTTTTT.

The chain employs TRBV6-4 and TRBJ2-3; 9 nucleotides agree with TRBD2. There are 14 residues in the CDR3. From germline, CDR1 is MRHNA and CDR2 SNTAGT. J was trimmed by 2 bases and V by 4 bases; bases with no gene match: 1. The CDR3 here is CASSGGGATDTQYF. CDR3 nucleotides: TGTGCCAGCAGTGGCGGGGGGGCCACAGATACGCAGTATTTT.

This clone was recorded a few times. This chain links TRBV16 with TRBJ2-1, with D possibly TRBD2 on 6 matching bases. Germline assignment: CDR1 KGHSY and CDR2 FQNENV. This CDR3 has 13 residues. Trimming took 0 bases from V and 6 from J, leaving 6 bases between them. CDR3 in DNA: TGTGCCAGCAGCCAATCCGGGAGCAATGAGCAGTTCTTC. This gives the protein CASSQSGSNEQFF.

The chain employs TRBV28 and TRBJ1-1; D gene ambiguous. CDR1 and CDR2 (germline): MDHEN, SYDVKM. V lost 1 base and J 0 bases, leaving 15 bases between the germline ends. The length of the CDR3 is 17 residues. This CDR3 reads CASSLSVGHRLNTEAFF. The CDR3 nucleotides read TGTGCCAGCAGTTTATCGGTAGGGCACAGATTGAACACTGAAGCTTTCTTT.

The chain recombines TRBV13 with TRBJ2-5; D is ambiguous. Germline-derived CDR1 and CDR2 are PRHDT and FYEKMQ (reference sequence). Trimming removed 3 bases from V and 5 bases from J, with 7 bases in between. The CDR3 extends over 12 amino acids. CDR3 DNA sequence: TGTGCCAGCAGCTTTGGACGGGAGACCCAGTACTTC. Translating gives CASSFGRETQYF.

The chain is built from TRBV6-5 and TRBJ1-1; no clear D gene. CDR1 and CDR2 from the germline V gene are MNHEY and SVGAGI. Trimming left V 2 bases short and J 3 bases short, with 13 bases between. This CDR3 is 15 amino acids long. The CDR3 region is CASSYTAERDTEAFF. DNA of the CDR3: TGTGCCAGCAGTTACACTGCAGAGAGGGACACTGAAGCTTTCTTT.

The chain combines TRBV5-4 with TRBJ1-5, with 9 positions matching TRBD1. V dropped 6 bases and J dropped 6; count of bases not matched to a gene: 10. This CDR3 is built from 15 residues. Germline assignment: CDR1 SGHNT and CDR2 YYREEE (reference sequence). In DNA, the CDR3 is TGTGCCAGCAAACCACAGGGGGCGGGAAGTCAGCCCCAGCATTTT. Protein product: CASKPQGAGSQPQHF.

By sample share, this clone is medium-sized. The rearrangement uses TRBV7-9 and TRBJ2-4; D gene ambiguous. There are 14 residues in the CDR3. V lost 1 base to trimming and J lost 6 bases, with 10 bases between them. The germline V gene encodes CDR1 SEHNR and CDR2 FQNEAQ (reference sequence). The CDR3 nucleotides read TGTGCCAGCAGCTTAGAAGTCATGGGAAACATTCAGTACTTC. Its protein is CASSLEVMGNIQYF.

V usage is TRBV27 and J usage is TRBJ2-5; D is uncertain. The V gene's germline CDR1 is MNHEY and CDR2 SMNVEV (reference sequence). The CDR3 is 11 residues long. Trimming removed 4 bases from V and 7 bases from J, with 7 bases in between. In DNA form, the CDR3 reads TGTGCCAGCAGTTGGGTCGGGACCCAGTACTTC. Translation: CASSWVGTQYF.

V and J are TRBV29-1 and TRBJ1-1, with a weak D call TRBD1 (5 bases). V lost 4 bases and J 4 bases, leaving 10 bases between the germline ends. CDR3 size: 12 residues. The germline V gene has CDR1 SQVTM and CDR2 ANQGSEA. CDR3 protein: CSVVLGVTEAFF. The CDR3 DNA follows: TGCAGCGTTGTTTTGGGGGTCACTGAAGCTTTCTTT.

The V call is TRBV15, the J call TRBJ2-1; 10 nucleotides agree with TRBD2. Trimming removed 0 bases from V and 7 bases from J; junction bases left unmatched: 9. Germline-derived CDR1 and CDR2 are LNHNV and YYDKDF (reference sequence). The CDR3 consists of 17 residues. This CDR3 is CATSRDRVAGGRNEQFF. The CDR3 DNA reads TGTGCCACCAGCAGAGATCGAGTAGCGGGGGGTCGAAATGAGCAGTTCTTC.

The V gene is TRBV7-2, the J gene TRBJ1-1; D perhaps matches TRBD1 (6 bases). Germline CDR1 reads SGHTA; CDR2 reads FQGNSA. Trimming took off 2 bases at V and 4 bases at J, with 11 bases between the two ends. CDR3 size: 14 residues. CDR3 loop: CASSLTGMVTEAFF. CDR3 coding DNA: TGTGCCAGCAGCTTAACAGGGATGGTCACTGAAGCTTTCTTT.

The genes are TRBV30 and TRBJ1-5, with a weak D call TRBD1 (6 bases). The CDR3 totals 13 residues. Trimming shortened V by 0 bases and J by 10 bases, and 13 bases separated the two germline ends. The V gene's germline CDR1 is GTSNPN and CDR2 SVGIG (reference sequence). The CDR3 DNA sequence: TGTGCCTGGAGTGTAGGGACACCTTTCCCCCAGCATTTT. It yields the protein CAWSVGTPFPQHF.

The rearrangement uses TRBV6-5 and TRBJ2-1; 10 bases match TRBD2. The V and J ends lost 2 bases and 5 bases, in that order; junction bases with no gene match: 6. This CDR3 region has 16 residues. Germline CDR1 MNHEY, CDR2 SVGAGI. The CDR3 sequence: CASSYPTSGTHNEQFF. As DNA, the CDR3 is TGTGCCAGCAGTTACCCCACTAGCGGGACCCACAATGAGCAGTTCTTC.

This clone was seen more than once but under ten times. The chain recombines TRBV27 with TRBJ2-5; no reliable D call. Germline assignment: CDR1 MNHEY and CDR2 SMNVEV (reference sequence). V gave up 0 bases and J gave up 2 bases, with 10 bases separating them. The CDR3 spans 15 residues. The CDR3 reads CASSLSYGGQETQYF. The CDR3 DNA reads TGTGCCAGCAGTTTATCGTACGGCGGACAAGAGACCCAGTACTTC.

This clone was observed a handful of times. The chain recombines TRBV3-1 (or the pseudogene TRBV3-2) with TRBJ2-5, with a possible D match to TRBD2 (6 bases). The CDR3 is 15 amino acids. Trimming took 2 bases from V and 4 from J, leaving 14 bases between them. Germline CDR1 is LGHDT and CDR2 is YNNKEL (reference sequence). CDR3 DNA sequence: TGTGCCAGCAGCCAAAGGAGGGGAGGAGGAGAGACCCAGTACTTC. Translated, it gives CASSQRRGGGETQYF.

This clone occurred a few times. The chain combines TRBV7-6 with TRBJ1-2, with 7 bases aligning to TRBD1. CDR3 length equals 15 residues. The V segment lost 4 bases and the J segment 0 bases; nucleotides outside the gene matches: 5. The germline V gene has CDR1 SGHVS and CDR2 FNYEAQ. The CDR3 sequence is CASSSLGGTNYGYTF. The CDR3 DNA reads TGTGCCAGCAGCTCTTTAGGGGGCACTAACTATGGCTACACCTTC.

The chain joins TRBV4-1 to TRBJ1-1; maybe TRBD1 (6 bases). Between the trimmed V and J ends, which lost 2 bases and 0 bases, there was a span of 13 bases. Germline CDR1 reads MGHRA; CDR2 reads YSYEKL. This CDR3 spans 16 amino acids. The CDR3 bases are TGCGCCAGCAGCCAAACTCCCGACAGGATGAACACTGAAGCTTTCTTT. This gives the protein CASSQTPDRMNTEAFF.

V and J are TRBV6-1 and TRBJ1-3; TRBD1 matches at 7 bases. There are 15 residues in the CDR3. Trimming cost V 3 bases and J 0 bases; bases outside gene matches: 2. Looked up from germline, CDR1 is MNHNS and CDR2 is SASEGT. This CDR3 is CASSEDRSSGNTIYF. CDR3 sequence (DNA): TGTGCCAGCAGTGAGGACAGGAGCTCTGGAAACACCATATATTTT.

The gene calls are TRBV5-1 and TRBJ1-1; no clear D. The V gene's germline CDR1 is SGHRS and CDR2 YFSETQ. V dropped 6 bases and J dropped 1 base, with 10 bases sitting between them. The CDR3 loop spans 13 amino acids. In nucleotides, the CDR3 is TGCGCCAGCAATTGGATGGGGAACACTGAAGCTTTCTTT. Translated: CASNWMGNTEAFF.

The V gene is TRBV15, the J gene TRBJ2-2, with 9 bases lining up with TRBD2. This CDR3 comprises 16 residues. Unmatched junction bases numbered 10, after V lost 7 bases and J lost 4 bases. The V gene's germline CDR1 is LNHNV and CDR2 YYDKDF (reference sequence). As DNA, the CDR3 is TGTGCCACCATGGAAGGCGGGGGGGTGACCACCGGGGAGCTGTTTTTT. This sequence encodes CATMEGGGVTTGELFF.

CDR3 sequence (DNA): TGTGCCAGCAGCCCCGGACATGTCAGGCCCCAAGAGACCCAGTACTTC. Translated: CASSPGHVRPQETQYF. The chain employs TRBV7-6 and TRBJ2-5; D may be TRBD1 (5 bases). In germline, CDR1 is SGHVS, CDR2 FNYEAQ. The length of the CDR3 is 16 residues. The V end lost 5 bases, the J end lost 1 base, and 17 bases lay between the germline ends.

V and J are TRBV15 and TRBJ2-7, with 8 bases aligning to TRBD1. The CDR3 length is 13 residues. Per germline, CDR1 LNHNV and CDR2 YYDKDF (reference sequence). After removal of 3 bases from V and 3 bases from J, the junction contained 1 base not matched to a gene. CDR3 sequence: CATSRGTGYEQYV. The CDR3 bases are TGTGCCACCAGCAGGGGGACAGGCTACGAGCAGTACGTC.